Below are 28 T cell receptor beta chains sequenced from a single sample in a study of cytotoxic CD8 clonotypes in ibrutinib-treated CLL. Using immunoSEQ multiplex PCR, the repertoire was profiled, and TCRdb retains in-frame clones only, with some absent. In the table there are around 9,600 clones, around 63% of which are singletons. The sequenced sample was PBMCs, obtained before ibrutinib treatment. The receptors originated from a human donor with chronic lymphocytic leukemia.

J is TRBJ1-5 and V is TRBV7-2, with D perhaps TRBD1 (6 bases). The CDR3 covers 16 residues. Germline-derived CDR1 and CDR2 are SGHTA and FQGNSA. V was shortened by 1 base and J by 2 bases, with 12 bases between the two germline ends. The CDR3, as DNA: TGTGCCAGCAGCTTAGTGGGGGGCAGGGGCAATCAGCCCCAGCATTTT. It codes for CASSLVGGRGNQPQHF.

The chain employs TRBV7-2 and TRBJ2-3, with 7 bases matching TRBD2. The V gene end was trimmed by 7 bases and the J gene end by 3 bases; junction bases not matched to a gene: 10. This CDR3 comprises 15 residues. Germline V lookup: CDR1 SGHTA, CDR2 FQGNSA. CDR3 nucleotide sequence: TGTGCCAGCACCACTTGGAGCGGGGTTACAGATACGCAGTATTTT. It encodes CASTTWSGVTDTQYF.

This clone turned up a few times. This chain connects TRBV4-2 to TRBJ1-2; the match to TRBD1 covers 7 bases. Looked up from germline, CDR1 is LGHNA and CDR2 is YNFKEQ. This CDR3 spans 12 amino acids. J gave up 14 bases and V 5 bases, and 11 bases lay outside the gene matches. Here the CDR3 reads CASSGTAGGRTF. In DNA, the CDR3 is TGTGCCAGCAGCGGGACAGCTGGCGGGAGGACCTTC.

The chain carries TRBV11-1 and TRBJ2-7; D might be TRBD1 (6 bases). V dropped 5 bases and J dropped 3 bases, with 17 bases sitting between them. This CDR3 contains 15 residues. Germline lookup yields CDR1 SGHAT and CDR2 FQDESV (reference sequence). The CDR3 nucleotides read TGTGCCAGCAGCCCGAGGGATAGGGGGAACTACGAGCAGTACTTC. Protein sequence: CASSPRDRGNYEQYF.

This clone came up a few times. The chain joins TRBV6-1 to TRBJ2-3; 7 bases are a match to TRBD2. CDR3 size: 14 residues. The germline gives CDR1 MNHNS, CDR2 SASEGT. V shed 3 bases and J 5 bases; nucleotides not matched to a gene: 5. The chain's CDR3 is CASSEVSGKDTQYF. The CDR3 nucleotides are TGTGCCAGCAGTGAGGTGAGCGGGAAAGATACGCAGTATTTT.

This clone was seen a handful of times. V usage is TRBV18 and J usage is TRBJ2-7, with D perhaps being TRBD1 or TRBD2 (5 bases each). Germline loops: CDR1 KGHSH, CDR2 LQKENI. The V end was cut by 8 bases, the J end by 0 bases, with 17 bases between. The CDR3 is 15 residues long. CDR3 in DNA: TGTGCCAGCGCCAACTCGGGACCCATCTCCTACGAGCAGTACTTC. This translates into CASANSGPISYEQYF.

In the case of this clone: This is likely an artifact of a read error, given a far larger clone one base away. The same CDR3 arises from other DNA sequences in this sample as well. The chain joins TRBV30 to TRBJ1-2; the D is unclear. The V end lost 5 bases, the J end lost 10 bases, and 14 bases lay between the germline ends. This CDR3 region has 11 residues. Germline loops: CDR1 GTSNPN, CDR2 SVGIG (reference sequence). The CDR3 reads CAWFYINDYTF. CDR3 sequence (DNA): TGTGCCTGGTTCTACATAAATGACTACACCTTC.

This clone was counted between two and nine times. The chain recombines TRBV30 with TRBJ1-2, with D unresolved. Germline CDR1 is GTSNPN and CDR2 is SVGIG (reference sequence). V was cut by 1 base and J by 3 bases, with 12 bases left in between. There are 14 residues in the CDR3. The CDR3 reads CAWSAGSLHYGYTF. For the CDR3, the DNA is TGTGCCTGGAGTGCAGGCTCCCTCCACTATGGCTACACCTTC.

The chain is built from TRBV7-6 and TRBJ2-7, with 7 positions matching TRBD1. J gave up 6 bases and V 5 bases, and 7 bases lay outside the gene matches. The CDR3 spans 13 residues. Germline assignment: CDR1 SGHVS and CDR2 FNYEAQ. The CDR3 DNA reads as TGTGCCAGCAGCCCCGGACAGGACCGCGAGCAGTACTTC. Translation: CASSPGQDREQYF.

The J gene is TRBJ2-1, the V gene TRBV4-2; TRBD2 agrees at 7 bases. The junction had 3 bases not matched to a gene; V was cut back by 0 bases and J by 4 bases. Germline V gene data show CDR1 as LGHNA and CDR2 as YNFKEQ. This CDR3 is built from 15 residues. Written as DNA, the CDR3 is TGTGCCAGCAGCCAAGACGCGGGAGAGTACAATGAGCAGTTCTTC. Its translation: CASSQDAGEYNEQFF.

The J gene is TRBJ2-1, the V gene TRBV20-1; 7 nucleotides align to TRBD2. Germline lookup yields CDR1 DFQATT and CDR2 SNEGSKA (reference sequence). CDR3 length: 10 residues. V dropped 7 bases and J dropped 15; count of bases not matched to a gene: 9. The CDR3 nucleotides are TGCAGTGAGCGGGACCTGGCCGGGTTCTTC. Its protein is CSERDLAGFF.

Details on this clone: A junction end diverges from the germline sequence, so it may reflect a read error. The J gene is TRBJ2-2, the V gene TRBV7-7; no reliable D call. This CDR3 comprises 13 residues. Germline V lookup: CDR1 SSHAT, CDR2 FNYEAQ (reference sequence). CDR3 in amino acids: CASSFTATGELFF. In nucleotides, the CDR3 is TGTGCTAGCAGCTTTACTGCAACCGGGGAGCTGTTTTTT.

This rearrangement joins TRBV27 to TRBJ1-5; D not certain. Germline lookup yields CDR1 MNHEY and CDR2 SMNVEV (reference sequence). CDR3 length: 13 residues. V shed 3 bases and J shed 7 bases, with 10 bases lying between them. CDR3 nucleotide sequence: TGTGCCAGCAGTTTTTTGATGGGCCAGCCCCAGCATTTT. Residues: CASSFLMGQPQHF.

A note on this clone: One end of the junction varies from germline; a read error may be responsible. This chain uses TRBV18 with TRBJ2-3; 7 bases fit TRBD2. Germline V gene sequence: CDR1 KGHSH, CDR2 LQKENI. This CDR3 comprises 15 residues. In nucleotides, the CDR3 is TGTGCCAGCTCACCACAAGCGGGGAGCACAGAGACGCAGTATTTT. Protein product: CASSPQAGSTETQYF.

CDR3 protein: CASSWVVGTYTF. In nucleotides, the CDR3 is TGTGCCAGCAGCTGGGTTGTTGGTACCTACACCTTC. The chain couples TRBV5-8 to TRBJ1-2; D unclear. In germline, CDR1 is SGHTS, CDR2 YDEGEE. CDR3 length: 12 residues. Trimming stripped 3 bases from V and 10 bases from J, with 13 bases between.

V is TRBV2 and J is TRBJ2-4; no clear D. This CDR3 region has 17 residues. CDR1 SNHLY and CDR2 FYNNEI come from the germline V gene. With 4 bases removed from V and 0 bases from J, the gap between germline ends came to 16 bases. The CDR3 bases are TGTGCCAGCAGTGCCCCACTCCAGGTTTTAGCCAAAAACATTCAGTACTTC. Translating gives CASSAPLQVLAKNIQYF. Complete variable domain (other parts from reference TRBV2 and TRBJ2-4): EPEVTQTPSHQVTQMGQEVILRCVPISNHLYFYWYRQILGQKVEFLVSFYNNEISEKSEIFDDQFSVERPDGSNFTLKIRSTKLEDSAMYFCASSAPLQVLAKNIQYFGAGTRLSVL.

This clone came up once. The chain has TRBV29-1 and TRBJ1-1, with TRBD1 matching 10 bases. CDR1 SQVTM and CDR2 ANQGSEA come from the germline V gene. With 4 bases clipped from V and 2 bases from J, the junction kept 7 bases outside the gene matches. The length of the CDR3 is 15 residues. The CDR3 DNA is TGCAGCGTTGTCGGGACAGGGGTTAGCAACACTGAAGCTTTCTTT. It is translated as CSVVGTGVSNTEAFF.

This clone is labeled medium-sized. The chain links TRBV2 to TRBJ2-3; 8 bases fit TRBD1. In germline, CDR1 is SNHLY, CDR2 FYNNEI. CDR3 length: 15 residues. The junction had 7 bases not matched to a gene; V was cut back by 5 bases and J by 3 bases. CDR3 amino acids: CASSKGQGNTDTQYF. The CDR3 bases are TGTGCCAGCAGTAAAGGACAGGGAAATACAGATACGCAGTATTTT.

The chain has TRBV14 and TRBJ2-2; D is ambiguous. Germline CDR1 and CDR2: SGHDN and FVKESK. The CDR3 runs 18 residues. The germline V and J ends were trimmed by 0 bases and 1 base, with 15 bases remaining between them. The CDR3 DNA follows: TGTGCCAGCAGCCAAGATCGTGTCGGCAGACTGAACACCGGGGAGCTGTTTTTT. The encoded protein is CASSQDRVGRLNTGELFF.

The chain has TRBV4-2 and TRBJ2-3; TRBD1 or TRBD2 may be the D gene (6 bases each). CDR3 size: 15 residues. Per germline, CDR1 LGHNA and CDR2 YNFKEQ. Trimming pared 1 base from V and 5 bases from J, leaving 13 bases between. The CDR3 DNA sequence: TGTGCCAGCAGCCAAGCGGGGGCTCCGGAAGATACGCAGTATTTT. Its protein is CASSQAGAPEDTQYF.

This CDR3 is CSAVVGETQYF. The CDR3, as DNA: TGCAGTGCAGTAGTGGGAGAGACCCAGTACTTC. The chain is built from TRBV20-1 and TRBJ2-5; D uncertain. This CDR3 spans 11 amino acids. The V end was cut by 6 bases, the J end by 4 bases, with 9 bases between. Germline V gene data show CDR1 as DFQATT and CDR2 as SNEGSKA (reference sequence).

This chain links TRBV9 with TRBJ2-3; TRBD2 might be the D (6 bases). Looked up from germline, CDR1 is SGDLS and CDR2 is YYNGEE. The CDR3 length is 18 residues. Trimming shortened V by 0 bases and J by 1 base, and 18 bases separated the two germline ends. The CDR3 loop reads CASSVVPAGRVGTDTQYF. In DNA, the CDR3 is TGTGCCAGCAGCGTAGTCCCCGCGGGACGAGTAGGCACAGATACGCAGTATTTT.

The CDR3 loop is CASSEPASSRGLSLHF. The CDR3 DNA follows: TGTGCCAGCAGCGAACCCGCTTCAAGCCGGGGATTATCCCTCCACTTT. The V call is TRBV5-6, the J call TRBJ1-6; D is undetermined. V dropped 4 bases and J dropped 14 bases, with 25 bases sitting between them. The CDR3 is made up of 16 amino acids. Germline CDR1 is SGHDT and CDR2 is YYEEEE.

The sample holds a few counts of this clone. The rearrangement uses TRBV4-2 and TRBJ2-3; 14 bases are shared with TRBD2. V shed 1 base and J 0 bases; nucleotides not matched to a gene: 9. This CDR3 region has 20 residues. Germline V gene data show CDR1 as LGHNA and CDR2 as YNFKEQ. The CDR3 sequence: CASSQATGTSGGASTDTQYF. The CDR3 DNA is TGTGCCAGCAGCCAAGCTACCGGGACTAGCGGGGGCGCTAGCACAGATACGCAGTATTTT.

About this clone: At one end, the junction sequence differs from germline, possibly due to a read error. The rearrangement uses TRBV6-6 and TRBJ1-1, with D perhaps TRBD1 (5 bases). CDR3 length: 13 residues. Germline assignment: CDR1 MNHNY and CDR2 SVGAGI (reference sequence). The CDR3 spells CASSPSSGTGTLF. Written as DNA, the CDR3 is TGTGCCAGCAGTCCCTCATCCGGTACGGGGACTCTCTTT.

The chain carries TRBV4-1 and TRBJ2-5; 8 bases are a match to TRBD2. J gave up 2 bases and V 4 bases, and 9 bases lay outside the gene matches. The CDR3 sequence is 16 residues long. CDR1 is MGHRA and CDR2 is YSYEKL in the germline V gene. The CDR3 sequence: CASSPLGGRLQETQYF. DNA of the CDR3: TGCGCCAGCAGCCCCCTAGGCGGGAGGCTTCAAGAGACCCAGTACTTC.

V usage is TRBV9 and J usage is TRBJ2-1, with 10 nucleotides matching TRBD2. Germline assignment: CDR1 SGDLS and CDR2 YYNGEE. The V and J ends lost 3 bases and 5 bases, in that order; junction bases with no gene match: 5. The length of the CDR3 is 15 residues. The CDR3 bases are TGTGCCAGCAGCGGAGTAGCGGGGGGCCACAATGAGCAGTTCTTC. Translation gives CASSGVAGGHNEQFF.

The V call is TRBV30, the J call TRBJ1-1; D is ambiguous. The CDR3 is 13 amino acids. V lost 2 bases and J lost 1, with 8 bases in between. The germline V gene has CDR1 GTSNPN and CDR2 SVGIG (reference sequence). As DNA, the CDR3 is TGTGCCTGGAGTTCACAAACGAACACTGAAGCTTTCTTT. It specifies CAWSSQTNTEAFF.